These 18 T cell receptor beta chains were sequenced from one sample in a study of blood T cell repertoires in COVID-19. Clones were sequenced by immunoSEQ multiplex PCR, and TCRdb holds only the in-frame ones, with some missing. The data show hundreds of thousands of clones, with about nine tenths seen just once and around 8% held by the top ten. Sample: PBMCs or T cells enriched from blood (not recorded which). The receptors were sampled from a woman between 55 and 75 years old who had recovered from COVID-19.

The chain combines TRBV9 with TRBJ2-7; 9 bases line up with TRBD2. CDR3 length: 16 residues. Germline loops: CDR1 SGDLS, CDR2 YYNGEE. V trimming: 4 bases; J trimming: 4 bases; junction bases outside the gene matches: 12. The CDR3, as DNA: TGTGCCAGCAGCACACCCCCCGGGACTAGCATTTACGAGCAGTACTTC. Protein: CASSTPPGTSIYEQYF.

As regards this clone: The same CDR3 arises from other DNA sequences in this sample as well. J is TRBJ1-2 and V is TRBV19, with unresolved D. The CDR3 length is 13 residues. With 3 bases removed from V and 2 bases from J, the gap between germline ends came to 7 bases. Germline V gene lookup returns CDR1 LNHDA and CDR2 SQIVND (reference sequence). CDR3 in amino acids: CASSISLNYGYTF. The CDR3 DNA sequence: TGTGCCAGTAGTATCAGTTTAAACTATGGCTACACCTTC.

J is TRBJ2-1 and V is TRBV6-5, with D unclear. V gave up 7 bases and J gave up 2 bases, with 6 bases separating them. Germline lookup yields CDR1 MNHEY and CDR2 SVGAGI. The CDR3 runs 12 residues. CDR3 protein: CASILAYNEQFF. The CDR3 nucleotides are TGTGCCAGCATTCTTGCCTACAATGAGCAGTTCTTC.

The chain has TRBV2 and TRBJ1-5; D unresolved. Trimming shortened V by 4 bases and J by 7 bases, and 23 bases separated the two germline ends. Germline CDR1 SNHLY, CDR2 FYNNEI. The CDR3 extends over 17 amino acids. This CDR3 is CASSVLPSGGSGQPQHF. In DNA, the CDR3 is TGTGCCAGCAGTGTTCTCCCCTCAGGAGGGTCGGGACAGCCCCAGCATTTT.

The J gene is TRBJ2-5, the V gene TRBV13, with 8 bases identical to TRBD1. CDR1 is PRHDT and CDR2 is FYEKMQ in the germline V gene (reference sequence). This CDR3 comprises 14 residues. With 1 base clipped from V and 4 bases from J, the junction kept 2 bases outside the gene matches. The CDR3 nucleotides are TGTGCCAGCAGCTTAGAGACAGGGGTAGAGACCCAGTACTTC. This gives the protein CASSLETGVETQYF.

The chain carries TRBV5-1 and TRBJ2-6, with a possible D match to TRBD1 (5 bases). Germline values: CDR1 SGHRS, CDR2 YFSETQ. Deletions cut 2 bases from V and 5 bases from J, with 11 bases between. This CDR3 has 15 residues. The chain's CDR3 is CASSFGQGRANVLTF. The CDR3 DNA is TGCGCCAGCAGCTTCGGCCAGGGCCGGGCCAACGTCCTGACTTTC.

The chain is built from TRBV5-1 and TRBJ2-1; 10 bases are shared with TRBD2. J lost 6 bases, V lost 0 bases, and 6 bases had no gene match. The germline gives CDR1 SGHRS, CDR2 YFSETQ. The CDR3 extends over 16 amino acids. The CDR3 sequence: CASSLARSGGANEQFF. The DNA for the CDR3 is TGCGCCAGCAGCTTGGCCAGGAGCGGGGGGGCCAATGAGCAGTTCTTC.

The rearrangement links TRBV10-1 to TRBJ1-1, with TRBD1 matching over 7 bases. Unmatched junction bases numbered 4, after V lost 3 bases and J lost 0 bases. The germline gives CDR1 WNHNN, CDR2 SYGVQD (reference sequence). There are 15 residues in the CDR3. The CDR3 DNA sequence: TGCGCCAGCAGTGATGGGACAGACCTGAACACTGAAGCTTTCTTT. Protein product: CASSDGTDLNTEAFF.

The gene calls are TRBV12-5 and TRBJ2-1, with a tentative D call TRBD1 (5 bases). Germline V gives CDR1 LGHNT, CDR2 FRNRAP. This CDR3 comprises 18 residues. The V end was cut by 3 bases, the J end by 0 bases, with 18 bases between. The CDR3 loop reads CASGFSTGQGRSYNEQFF. CDR3 nucleotide sequence: TGTGCTAGTGGTTTCTCCACTGGGCAGGGTCGCTCCTACAATGAGCAGTTCTTC.

This chain links TRBV11-3 with TRBJ1-6; 11 bases line up with TRBD1. Germline-derived CDR1 and CDR2 are SGHNT and YENEEA. This CDR3 is built from 14 residues. The trim removed 3 bases at V and 8 bases at J, leaving 0 bases unmatched. CDR3 in DNA: TGTGCCAGCAGCTTGGGACAGGGGGATTCACCCCTCCACTTT. This sequence encodes CASSLGQGDSPLHF.

The chain uses TRBV7-9 and TRBJ1-2; D is perhaps TRBD1 (5 bases). This CDR3 has 13 amino acids. In germline, CDR1 is SEHNR, CDR2 FQNEAQ (reference sequence). Trimming stripped 3 bases from V and 5 bases from J, with 10 bases between. The CDR3 region is CASSLTESYGYTF. The CDR3 nucleotides are TGTGCCAGCAGCTTGACAGAATCTTATGGCTACACCTTC. The variable domain in full, with the rest retrieved from reference TRBV7-9 and TRBJ1-2, is DTGVSQNPRHKITKRGQNVTFRCDPISEHNRLYWYRQTLGQGPEFLTYFQNEAQLEKSRLLSDRFSAERPKGSFSTLEIQRTEQGDSAMYLCASSLTESYGYTFGSGTRLTVV.

The V gene is TRBV5-6, the J gene TRBJ2-2; D possibly corresponds to TRBD1 (6 bases). Trimming took off 4 bases at V and 1 base at J, with 14 bases between the two ends. The germline gives CDR1 SGHDT, CDR2 YYEEEE. The length of the CDR3 is 16 residues. Here the CDR3 reads CASSPGWGRNTGELFF. CDR3 nucleotide sequence: TGTGCCAGCAGCCCAGGTTGGGGGCGGAACACCGGGGAGCTGTTTTTT.

V gene TRBV3-1 (or the pseudogene TRBV3-2) combines with J gene TRBJ2-5; TRBD1 might be the D (6 bases). Trimming left V 4 bases short and J 5 bases short, with 14 bases between. Germline V lookup: CDR1 LGHDT, CDR2 YNNKEL (reference sequence). This CDR3 is 14 amino acids long. The CDR3 DNA reads as TGTGCCAGCAGCCTAGGCAGGGGCGGGGAGACCCAGTACTTC. It codes for CASSLGRGGETQYF.

The chain carries TRBV12-3 or TRBV12-4 and TRBJ1-5, with 7 bases fitting TRBD1. V was clipped by 7 bases and J by 7 bases; unmatched bases: 7. The CDR3 is 13 residues long. CDR3 sequence (DNA): TGTGCCAGCACCAGGGACAGACTCCAGCCCCAGCATTTT. Protein sequence: CASTRDRLQPQHF.

The chain links TRBV2 to TRBJ2-7; no clear D gene. Germline V CDR1 and CDR2: SNHLY, FYNNEI. The CDR3 loop spans 11 amino acids. Between the trimmed V and J ends, which lost 5 bases and 3 bases, there was a span of 5 bases. CDR3: CASSYFYEQYF. Written as DNA, the CDR3 is TGTGCCAGCAGTTATTTCTACGAGCAGTACTTC.

The V call is TRBV11-2, the J call TRBJ2-7; D gene uncertain. The germline CDR1 and CDR2 sequences are SGHAT and FQNNGV. The CDR3 contains 11 residues. Trimming took off 5 bases at V and 3 bases at J, with 5 bases between the two ends. The CDR3 loop is CASSQHYEQYF. The CDR3 nucleotides read TGTGCCAGCAGCCAACACTACGAGCAGTACTTC.

The chain uses TRBV5-4 and TRBJ1-4; D call uncertain. CDR1 and CDR2 (germline): SGHNT, YYREEE (reference sequence). This CDR3 has 13 amino acids. Trimming stripped 10 bases from V and 4 bases from J, with 14 bases between. CDR3 sequence reads: CASRAGLNEKLFF. CDR3 nucleotide sequence: TGTGCCTCCCGGGCAGGACTTAATGAAAAACTGTTTTTT. Filled out from reference TRBV5-4 and TRBJ1-4, the complete variable domain reads ETGVTQSPTHLIKTRGQQVTLRCSSQSGHNTVSWYQQALGQGPQFIFQYYREEENGRGNFPPRFSGLQFPNYSSELNVNALELDDSALYLCASRAGLNEKLFFGSGTQLSVL.

This rearrangement joins TRBV4-1 to TRBJ1-1; D is uncertain. The CDR3 is made up of 14 amino acids. The ends were cut back, 1 base at V and 5 bases at J, with 11 bases in the middle. Germline V gene sequence: CDR1 MGHRA, CDR2 YSYEKL. The CDR3 DNA is TGCGCCAGCAGCCAAGTAGCCCCGAGGACTGAAGCTTTCTTT. This translates into CASSQVAPRTEAFF.